Listed below are T cell receptor beta chains from one sample, sequenced in a study of cytomegalovirus exposure and HLA in healthy donors. Generated by immunoSEQ multiplex PCR, the TCRdb table keeps only in-frame clones and is missing some. The sample has about 160,000 clones, 70% to 90% seen once. Material: PBMCs. Receptors originate from a woman aged 25 to 45 in good health and CMV-seronegative. The CDR3 runs from the conserved cysteine through the conserved F or W.

12	TRBV7-2	TRBJ2-1	CASSPGGGGEFF
14	TRBV7-9	TRBJ2-7	CASSQEGLPYEQYF
14	TRBV2	TRBJ2-2	CASRRQGLTGELFF
14	TRBV29-1	TRBJ2-7	CSVEGQGRPYEQYF
13	TRBV29-1	TRBJ2-7	CSGSLDRGHEQYF
16	TRBV18	TRBJ1-6	CASSPTDSSYNSPLHF
16	TRBV11-3	TRBJ2-4	CASSLGRQGAKNIQYF
17	TRBV12-5	TRBJ1-5	CASGLPPSWGDDQPQHF
14	TRBV27	TRBJ2-7	CASSGGTGLWEQYF
14	TRBV27	TRBJ1-1	CASSGDWGNTEAFF
18	TRBV7-2	TRBJ2-1	CASSFRRAPGFGVNEQFF
14	TRBV11-2	TRBJ2-7	CASSRDRSPYEQYF
11	TRBV27	TRBJ2-1	CASSNTDEQFF
12	TRBV2	TRBJ1-1	CASTRGQFEAFF
14	TRBV6-6	TRBJ1-3	CASSYRISGNTIYF
11	TRBV6-5	TRBJ1-1	CASSPGTGYFF
17	TRBV7-9	TRBJ1-3	CASSLAEDRGSGNTIYF
17	TRBV7-8	TRBJ2-1	CASSLHPLRGRVNEQFF
18	TRBV27	TRBJ2-6	CASSLQGAGRSGANVLTF
14	TRBV9	TRBJ2-1	CASSVGTGVHEQFF
16	TRBV5-4	TRBJ1-4	CASSFFQGRTNEKLFF
15	TRBV7-9	TRBJ2-5	CASSVGPGGGETQYF
13	TRBV6-6	TRBJ1-1	CASRGDSFTEAFF
14	TRBV5-1	TRBJ1-4	CASSTGQGNEKLFF